This TCR beta chain was obtained from a study of blood T cell repertoires in COVID-19 (dated by TCRdb to about 2020). Describing the broader study: Collaborator samples came from the United States, Italy and Spain and covered acute and convalescent phases of COVID-19. The dataset comprised deeply sampled blood TCRbeta repertoires from subjects exposed to, actively infected with, or recovered from COVID-19. The repertoires were released in a freely available public database intended as a resource for research on the immune response to SARS-CoV-2. Sample metadata almost always included a de-identified subject ID, COVID-19 status, age in years and sex. The prospective study material was composed of cDNA or gDNA derived from T cells, B-cell-depleted T cells, or PBMCs. Where available, HLA class I and class II types were obtained from metadata supplied by the sample provider rather than from assay-based typing. The samples were drawn from two sources: the first 160 participants of the ongoing ImmuneRACE study, and approximately 1,300 subjects contributed by 6 global collaborators. Results and caveats for the whole study, not just this receptor: The quantity of clinical and demographic metadata differed by source and by participant and was supplied without curation.

TCRbeta CDR3 regions were amplified from genomic DNA by means of the immunoSEQ Assay, a bias-controlled multiplex PCR. The published analysis was carried out like this. Nucleated cell counts per sample were estimated from amplification of reference gene primers within the assay. To quantify the absolute abundance of each unique TCRbeta CDR3 rearrangement, sequence reads were collapsed and filtered. For each sample, productive Simpson clonality was calculated by taking the square root of Simpson's diversity index across productive rearrangements. Held by TCRdb, this immuneACCESS table contains in-frame sequences only and omits some clones. Under half of the omission traces to an unresolved V gene where checked; the cause of the rest is unknown. V and J calls and clone size are given by that table; D and trimming were obtained from the DNA. This sample is represented by about 140,000 clones; approximately 86% of them were singletons. The ten top clones hold roughly 8.7% of the sample.

Each collaborating institution followed its own protocols to collect whole blood in K2EDTA tubes. For TCRbeta analysis, collaborators shipped samples as frozen whole blood, isolated PBMCs, or DNA extracted from either of those sample types. As concerns this clone: Its antigen is unknown. No base quality values were provided; no much bigger clone lies one nucleotide off.

The sequencing sample was made of peripheral blood. This clonotype was obtained from a woman in her sixties with acute or convalescent COVID-19.

The nucleotide sequence is given as TGTGCCAGCAGCCATAAACCGGGACAGGACCCCTATGGCTACACCTTC. Translated, this is CASSHKPGQDPYGYTF. The rearranged chain carries TRBV11-3 and TRBJ1-2, and TRBD1 aligns with 8 junction nucleotides. CDR1 and CDR2 are read off the germline V gene as SGHNT and YENEEA. Taken from cysteine to phenylalanine, the CDR3 has 16 residues. The kept DNA is CDR3 alone, 48 bases in frame from the first base. From V the trimming removes 5 bases and from J it removes 4 bases, while the gene matches leave 12 bases of the junction unaccounted for.